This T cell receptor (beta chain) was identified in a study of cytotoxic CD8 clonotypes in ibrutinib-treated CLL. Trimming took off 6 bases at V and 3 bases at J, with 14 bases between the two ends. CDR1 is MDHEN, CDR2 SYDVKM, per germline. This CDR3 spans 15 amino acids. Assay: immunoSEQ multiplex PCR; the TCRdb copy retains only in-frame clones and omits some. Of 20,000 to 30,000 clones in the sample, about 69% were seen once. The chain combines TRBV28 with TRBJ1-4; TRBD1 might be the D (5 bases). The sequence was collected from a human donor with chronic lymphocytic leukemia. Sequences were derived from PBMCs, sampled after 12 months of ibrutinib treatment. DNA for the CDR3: TGTGCCAGCAGGGGACCTCATTCAGCTAATGAAAAACTGTTTTTT. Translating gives CASRGPHSANEKLFF.